This TCR beta chain was recorded in a study of immune characterization of retroperitoneal liposarcoma. CDR1 and CDR2 from the germline V gene are MNHEY and SMNVEV (reference sequence). The CDR3 is 15 residues long. In TCRdb, the PCR reads were re-called with MiXCR into one record per CDR3 protein. Of approximately 13,000 distinct CDR3 sequences in the sample, approximately 50% were seen once. Sequenced sample: tumor tissue. The chain couples TRBV27 to TRBJ2-4; 7 nucleotides line up with TRBD1. Matching the DNA end better, TRBJ2-5 makes the J call doubtful. This sequence originates from a female donor with retroperitoneal liposarcoma. CDR3 nucleotides: TGTGCCAGCAGTTTATCGAAGGGGGCTGAGGAGACCCAGTACTTC. Protein product: CASSLSKGAEETQYF.